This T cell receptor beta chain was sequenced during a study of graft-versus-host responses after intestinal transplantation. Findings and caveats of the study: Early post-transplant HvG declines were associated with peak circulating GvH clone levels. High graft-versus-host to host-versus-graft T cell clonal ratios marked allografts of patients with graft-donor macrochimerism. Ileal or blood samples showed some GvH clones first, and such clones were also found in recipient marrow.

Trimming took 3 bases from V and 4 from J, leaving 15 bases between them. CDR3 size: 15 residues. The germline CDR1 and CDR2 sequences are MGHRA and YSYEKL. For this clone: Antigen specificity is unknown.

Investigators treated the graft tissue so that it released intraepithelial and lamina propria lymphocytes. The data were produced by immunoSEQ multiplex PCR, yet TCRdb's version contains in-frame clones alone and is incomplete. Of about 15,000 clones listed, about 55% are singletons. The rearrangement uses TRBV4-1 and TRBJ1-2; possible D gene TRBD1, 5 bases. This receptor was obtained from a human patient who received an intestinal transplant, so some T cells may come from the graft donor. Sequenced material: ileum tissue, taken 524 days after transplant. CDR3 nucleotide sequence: TGCGCCAGCAGCCACCTCAACTGGGGCCCCTATGGCTACACCTTC. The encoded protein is CASSHLNWGPYGYTF.